Detailed here is one TCR beta chain. What it binds is not known. One to two pinch biopsies were taken from the rectum during colonoscopy. In germline, CDR1 is SGHRS, CDR2 YFSETQ. The CDR3 length is 14 residues. Trimming took 3 bases from V and 10 from J, leaving 16 bases between them. The source of the sample is a study of pediatric ulcerative colitis. Study-wide points: Total lymphocyte DNA, not sorted subsets, was the template. Some T cells in rectal biopsies may come from blood, especially with overt colitis. No controls had the two rectal clonotypes shared by ulcerative colitis patients.

TCRdb's table, derived via immunoSEQ multiplex PCR, lists solely in-frame clones and lacks some. The sample carries some 15,000 clones, 77% recorded once. Sequenced: gut tissue. The sequence derives from a boy between 10 and 17 years old who was a control in a study of pediatric ulcerative colitis. The V call is TRBV5-1, the J call TRBJ1-4; unclear D gene. The CDR3 loop reads CASSSGSGSAKLFF. DNA for the CDR3: TGCGCCAGCAGCTCGGGTTCCGGGAGCGCAAAACTGTTTTTT.